Described below is a single T cell receptor (beta chain) sequence and its context. Its recognized antigen is unknown. Nothing much larger sits one base from this clone, and base qualities are not available. The sample originates from a study of control samples from healthy donors and cancer patients (dated by TCRdb to 2019 to 2021). Receptors were amplified or captured by the immunoSEQ multiplex PCR assay. TCRdb carries this immuneACCESS record with in-frame sequences only. Its versions omit some clonotypes, under half of them owing to an unresolved V gene in the studies checked, with the rest unexplained. This sample lists 130,000 to 150,000 clones; more than 85% were detected once. The top ten clonotypes cover approximately 2.9% of the sample. Sequencing used blood. This TCR was sampled from a man younger than 45 in good health.

For the CDR3, the sequence is CASRTGDWNSPLHF. The nucleotides read TGTGCCAGCAGGACCGGGGATTGGAATTCACCCCTCCACTTT. The rearranged chain carries TRBV6-5 and TRBJ1-6; confidence is insufficient to name the D gene. Taken from the germline V gene, the CDR1 and CDR2 loops are MNHEY and SVGAGI. The cysteine opens and the phenylalanine closes a CDR3 of 14 amino acids. The DNA shown is the 42-base CDR3, in frame from base 1. At the junction V is shortened by 6 bases and J by 7 bases, with 13 bases in between.